The TCR beta chain described here comes from a study of shared T cell receptors in the human thymus. The CDR3 contains 16 residues. Trimming cost V 2 bases and J 6 bases, with 21 bases left between them. Germline CDR1 and CDR2: SGHRS and YFSETQ. The table came from immunoSEQ multiplex PCR; TCRdb's copy has only in-frame clones and leaves some out. Among about 730,000 clones listed, approximately 85% were seen once. These data also formed part of another study, on human thymus T cells. This second report adds: From resections taken during corrective heart surgery, the thymus tissue was obtained.

The chain has TRBV5-1 and TRBJ2-7, with D tentatively TRBD2 (6 bases). This clonotype originated in a girl less than two years old with a congenital heart defect. The sample consisted of thymocytes. CDR3 loop: CASSFGVASEWGEQYF. As DNA, the CDR3 is TGCGCCAGCAGCTTTGGGGTGGCTAGCGAATGGGGCGAGCAGTACTTC.